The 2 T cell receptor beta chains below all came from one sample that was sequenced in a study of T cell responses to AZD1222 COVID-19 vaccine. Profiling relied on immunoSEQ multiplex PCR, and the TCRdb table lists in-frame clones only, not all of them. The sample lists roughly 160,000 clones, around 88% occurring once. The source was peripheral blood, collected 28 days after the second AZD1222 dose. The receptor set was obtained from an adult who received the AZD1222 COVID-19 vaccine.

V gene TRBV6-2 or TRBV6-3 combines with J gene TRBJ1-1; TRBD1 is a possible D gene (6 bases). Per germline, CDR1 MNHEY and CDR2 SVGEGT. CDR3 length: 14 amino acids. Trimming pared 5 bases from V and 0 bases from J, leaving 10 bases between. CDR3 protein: CASSTRTVNTEAFF. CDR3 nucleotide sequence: TGTGCCAGCAGTACCCGGACAGTGAACACTGAAGCTTTCTTT.

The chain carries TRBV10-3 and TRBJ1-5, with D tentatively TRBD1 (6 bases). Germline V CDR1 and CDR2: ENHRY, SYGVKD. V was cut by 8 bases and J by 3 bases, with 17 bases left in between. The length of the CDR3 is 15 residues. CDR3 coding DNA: TGTGCCATCCCCCTGGAGGGGGGAATCAATCAGCCCCAGCATTTT. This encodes CAIPLEGGINQPQHF.